This entry lists 14 T cell receptor beta chains sequenced from one sample in a study of T cells in Graves' hyperthyroidism and ophthalmopathy. TCR beta CDR3 regions were amplified from RNA transcripts. Primed by the HTBI set, a first-round RT-PCR was run on the TCR CDR3. TCRdb fed the multiplex PCR reads into MiXCR, producing one record per CDR3 protein. The table has roughly 380,000 distinct CDR3 sequences, around 15% seen once; the top ten hold 5.3%. The sequenced sample consisted of blood. These receptor sequences come from a young woman with Graves' hyperthyroidism.

This clonotype showed up just a few times. An end of the junction does not agree with germline; a read error may underlie this. The chain couples TRBV7-7 to TRBJ2-2; tentative D call: TRBD1 (7 bases). This CDR3 has 15 amino acids. The germline V gene encodes CDR1 SSHAT and CDR2 FNYEAQ (reference sequence). Here the CDR3 reads CASSPQGRYAGELFF. CDR3 coding DNA: TGTGCTAGCAGCCCACAGGGGAGGTACGCCGGGGAGCTGTTTTTT.

This clonotype was seen repeatedly, ten times or more. The gene calls are TRBV6-5 and TRBJ2-1, with 11 bases fitting TRBD2. This CDR3 is 15 amino acids long. J lost 9 bases, V lost 2 bases, and 6 bases had no gene match. Germline V lookup: CDR1 MNHEY, CDR2 SVGAGI. DNA for the CDR3: TGTGCCAGCAGTTACGATCTAGCGGGAGGTATTGAGCAGTTCTTC. It translates to CASSYDLAGGIEQFF.

The chain recombines TRBV20-1 with TRBJ2-6; 9 bases align to TRBD1. Germline lookup yields CDR1 DFQATT and CDR2 SNEGSKA (reference sequence). V gave up 0 bases and J gave up 4 bases; unmatched junction bases: 7. The CDR3 is 17 residues long. This chain's CDR3 is CSARERTGVSGANVLTF. The CDR3 region has the DNA TGCAGTGCTAGAGAACGGACAGGGGTATCCGGGGCCAACGTCCTGACTTTC.

This clonotype has just a few counts. This chain connects TRBV9 to TRBJ2-1, with TRBD1 matching over 12 bases. V lost 4 bases to trimming and J lost 6 bases; unmatched junction nucleotides: 5. CDR1 and CDR2 (germline): SGDLS, YYNGEE. The CDR3 length is 15 residues. The CDR3: CASSTGTGGFNEQFF. For the CDR3, the DNA is TGTGCCAGCAGCACCGGGACAGGGGGCTTCAATGAGCAGTTCTTC.

This clonotype has at least ten counts. The chain uses TRBV5-1 and TRBJ2-7; D possibly uses TRBD1 or TRBD2 (5 bases each). The CDR3 is 15 residues long. V lost 0 bases, J lost 1 base, and 11 bases lay in between. Germline V gene sequence: CDR1 SGHRS, CDR2 YFSETQ. DNA for the CDR3: TGCGCCAGCAGCTTGGCCGGGGACGCTTCCTACGAGCAGTACTTC. It encodes CASSLAGDASYEQYF.

This clonotype was detected a few times. The J gene is TRBJ2-7, the V gene TRBV4-2; 7 nucleotides match TRBD2. Germline V gene lookup returns CDR1 LGHNA and CDR2 YNFKEQ. V lost 0 bases to trimming and J lost 4 bases; unmatched junction nucleotides: 9. The CDR3 has 16 residues. For the CDR3, the DNA is TGTGCCAGCAGCCAAGATTTAGGGCTAGCGGATTACGAGCAGTACTTC. Amino acids: CASSQDLGLADYEQYF.

CDR3 DNA: TGTGCCAGCAGTGGGGGAAGGGAGAGGGACGAGCAGTACTTC. It encodes CASSGGRERDEQYF. The chain joins TRBV2 to TRBJ2-7, with D tentatively TRBD2 (5 bases). This CDR3 contains 14 residues. Germline V CDR1 and CDR2: SNHLY, FYNNEI. V was trimmed by 4 bases and J by 5 bases, leaving 15 bases between them.

This clonotype was seen ten or more times. The J gene is TRBJ2-1, the V gene TRBV10-3; 7 bases match TRBD2. The CDR3 is made up of 14 amino acids. CDR1 ENHRY and CDR2 SYGVKD come from the germline V gene. V lost 3 bases and J lost 9; bases outside the gene matches: 8. The DNA of the CDR3 is TGTGCCATCAGTGACCCTCGCTCTAGCGGTGAGCAGTTCTTC. This encodes CAISDPRSSGEQFF.

This clonotype was picked up a small number of times. The chain employs TRBV6-1 and TRBJ2-5, with 10 bases that match TRBD2. The CDR3 runs to 15 residues. Germline V CDR1 and CDR2: MNHNS, SASEGT. Germline trimming cut 10 bases from V and 3 bases from J; bases unmatched to any gene: 11. This CDR3 reads CATGGPSGGKETQYF. In nucleotides, the CDR3 is TGTGCCACCGGAGGGCCTAGCGGGGGAAAAGAGACCCAGTACTTC.

This clonotype appeared many times. The V and J genes are TRBV5-1 and TRBJ2-3; 7 nucleotides match TRBD1. This CDR3 spans 14 amino acids. Germline lookup yields CDR1 SGHRS and CDR2 YFSETQ. Trimming cost V 4 bases and J 4 bases; bases outside gene matches: 6. The CDR3 region is CASSLTGTADTQYF. The CDR3 DNA reads as TGCGCCAGCAGCCTGACAGGGACGGCAGATACGCAGTATTTT.

This clonotype was recorded at least ten times. The chain joins TRBV28 to TRBJ1-5; weak D call: TRBD1 (5 bases). CDR3 length equals 15 residues. V lost 2 bases and J 2 bases, leaving 10 bases between the germline ends. CDR1 is MDHEN and CDR2 is SYDVKM in the germline V gene. In nucleotides, the CDR3 is TGTGCCAGCAGTTTAGGGGGTGGGGGCAATCAGCCCCAGCATTTT. This sequence encodes CASSLGGGGNQPQHF.

The sample holds a few counts of this clonotype. V is TRBV29-1 and J is TRBJ2-7, with TRBD1 matching 8 bases. Per germline, CDR1 SQVTM and CDR2 ANQGSEA. This CDR3 is 13 amino acids long. J gave up 0 bases and V 5 bases, and 3 bases lay outside the gene matches. The CDR3 bases are TGCAGCGTTCGGACAGGGACCTCCTACGAGCAGTACTTC. Its translation is CSVRTGTSYEQYF.

The chain carries TRBV4-1 and TRBJ1-5; D ambiguous. The germline CDR1 and CDR2 sequences are MGHRA and YSYEKL. Trimming removed 3 bases at V and 0 bases at J, with 12 bases between. CDR3 size: 16 residues. The CDR3 DNA reads TGCGCCAGCAGCCACCTCGGGCTGAATAGCAATCAGCCCCAGCATTTT. This encodes CASSHLGLNSNQPQHF.

This chain links TRBV19 with TRBJ2-5, with a weak D call TRBD2 (5 bases). V lost 3 bases to trimming and J lost 4 bases, with 15 bases between them. CDR1 and CDR2 from the germline V gene are LNHDA and SQIVND (reference sequence). The CDR3 consists of 15 residues. CDR3 DNA: TGTGCCAGTAGTATGATGAGCGGAGTAGGAGAGACCCAGTACTTC. Its translation is CASSMMSGVGETQYF. The complete variable domain, with remaining parts taken from reference TRBV19 and TRBJ2-5, reads DGGITQSPKYLFRKEGQNVTLSCEQNLNHDAMYWYRQDPGQGLRLIYYSQIVNDFQKGDIAEGYSVSREKKESFPLTVTSAQKNPTAFYLCASSMMSGVGETQYFGPGTRLLVL.